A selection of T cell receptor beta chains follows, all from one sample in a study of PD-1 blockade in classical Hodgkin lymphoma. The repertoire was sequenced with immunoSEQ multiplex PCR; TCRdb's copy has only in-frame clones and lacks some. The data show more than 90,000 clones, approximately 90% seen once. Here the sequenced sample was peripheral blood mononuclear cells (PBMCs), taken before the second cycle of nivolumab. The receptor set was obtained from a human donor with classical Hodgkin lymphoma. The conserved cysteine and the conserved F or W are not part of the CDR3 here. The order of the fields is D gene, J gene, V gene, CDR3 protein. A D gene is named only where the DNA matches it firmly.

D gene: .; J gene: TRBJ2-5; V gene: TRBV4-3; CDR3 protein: ASSLRPTGRETQY
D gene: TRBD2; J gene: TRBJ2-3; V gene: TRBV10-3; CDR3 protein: ASRTSGGASDTQY
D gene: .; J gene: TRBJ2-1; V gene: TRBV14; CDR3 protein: ASSQDHRTVGQF
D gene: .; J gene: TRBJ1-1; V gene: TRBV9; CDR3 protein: ASSVDPGPNTEAF
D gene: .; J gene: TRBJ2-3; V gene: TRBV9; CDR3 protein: ASSVDAADPPDTQY
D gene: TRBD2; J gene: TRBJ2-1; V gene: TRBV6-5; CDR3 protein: ASSRTSGGAVEQF
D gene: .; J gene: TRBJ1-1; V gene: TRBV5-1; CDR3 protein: ASSLVRDNTEAF
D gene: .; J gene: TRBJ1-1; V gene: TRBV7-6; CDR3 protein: ASSPADYWTENTEAF
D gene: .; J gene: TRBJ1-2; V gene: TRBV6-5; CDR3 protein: ASSPPTGLGGYT
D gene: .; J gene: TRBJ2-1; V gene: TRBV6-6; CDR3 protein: ASSYSPAAYNEQF
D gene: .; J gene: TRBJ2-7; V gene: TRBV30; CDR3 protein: AWITSGIEQY
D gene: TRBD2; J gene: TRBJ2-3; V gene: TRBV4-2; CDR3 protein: ASSQGTSLDTQY
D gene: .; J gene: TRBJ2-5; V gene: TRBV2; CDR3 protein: ASSERWDRRIYETQY